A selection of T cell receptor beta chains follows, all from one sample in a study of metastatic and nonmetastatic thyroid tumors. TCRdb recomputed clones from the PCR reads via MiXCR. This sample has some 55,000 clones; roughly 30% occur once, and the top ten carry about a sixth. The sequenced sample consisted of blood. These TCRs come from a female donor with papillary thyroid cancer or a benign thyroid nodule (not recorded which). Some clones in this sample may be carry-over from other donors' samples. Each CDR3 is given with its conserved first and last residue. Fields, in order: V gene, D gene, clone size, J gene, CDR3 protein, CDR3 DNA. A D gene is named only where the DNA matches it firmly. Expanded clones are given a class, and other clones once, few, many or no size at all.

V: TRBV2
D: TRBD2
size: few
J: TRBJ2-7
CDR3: CASSLTGTSAYEQYF
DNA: TGTGCCAGCAGTCTGACCGGGACTAGCGCGTACGAGCAGTACTTC

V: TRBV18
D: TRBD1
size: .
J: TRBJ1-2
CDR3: CASSLNRGLGYTF
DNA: TGTGCCAGCTCACTTAACAGGGGTTTGGGCTACACCTTC

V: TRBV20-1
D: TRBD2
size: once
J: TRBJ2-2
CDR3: CSARELAGRNTGELFF
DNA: TGCAGTGCTAGAGAACTAGCGGGGAGAAACACCGGGGAGCTGTTTTTT

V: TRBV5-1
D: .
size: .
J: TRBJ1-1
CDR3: CASSLEQMVRTTEAFF
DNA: TGCGCCAGCAGCTTGGAGCAGATGGTTAGAACGACTGAAGCTTTCTTT

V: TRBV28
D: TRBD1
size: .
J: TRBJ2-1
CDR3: CASSLPRPGQGAREQFF
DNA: TGTGCCAGCAGCCTTCCTCGACCGGGACAGGGGGCGCGGGAGCAGTTCTTC

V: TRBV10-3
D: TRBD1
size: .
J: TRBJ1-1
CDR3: CAISESRTGAAGAFF
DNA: TGTGCCATCAGTGAGTCGAGGACAGGGGCGGCTGGGGCTTTCTTT

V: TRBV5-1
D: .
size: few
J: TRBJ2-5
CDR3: CASSSQETQYF
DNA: TGCGCCAGCAGCAGCCAAGAGACCCAGTACTTC

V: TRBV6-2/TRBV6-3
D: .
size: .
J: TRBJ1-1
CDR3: CASSYSLLAGMNTEAFF
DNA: TGTGCCAGCAGTTACTCGTTGTTGGCAGGCATGAACACTGAAGCTTTCTTT

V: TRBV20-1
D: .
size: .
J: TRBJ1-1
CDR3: CSAKGFRSEDTEAFF
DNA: TGCAGTGCTAAAGGCTTCCGGTCTGAGGACACTGAAGCTTTCTTT

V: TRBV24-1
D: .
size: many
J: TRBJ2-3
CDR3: CATSDPGLSTDTQYF
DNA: TGTGCCACCAGTGATCCGGGACTTAGCACAGATACGCAGTATTTT

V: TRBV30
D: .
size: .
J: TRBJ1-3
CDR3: CAWSPTGGNTIYF
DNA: TGTGCCTGGAGTCCAACAGGGGGAAACACCATATATTTT

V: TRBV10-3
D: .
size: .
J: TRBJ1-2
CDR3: CAISEWDENYGYTF
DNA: TGTGCCATCAGTGAGTGGGACGAGAACTATGGCTACACCTTC

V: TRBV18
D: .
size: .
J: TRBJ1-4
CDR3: CASSPSGRGNEKLFF
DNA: TGTGCCAGCTCACCATCCGGGAGGGGAAATGAAAAACTGTTTTTT

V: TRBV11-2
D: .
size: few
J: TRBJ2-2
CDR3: CASSLEGVSENTGELFF
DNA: TGTGCCAGCAGCTTAGAAGGGGTCAGCGAGAACACCGGGGAGCTGTTTTTT

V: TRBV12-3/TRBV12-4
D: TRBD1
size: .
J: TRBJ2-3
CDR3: CASSPGQGTDTQYF
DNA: TGTGCCAGCAGTCCTGGACAGGGGACAGATACGCAGTATTTT

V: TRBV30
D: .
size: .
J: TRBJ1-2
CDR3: CAWSRTLWDGYTF
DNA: TGTGCCTGGAGTCGGACCTTATGGGATGGCTACACCTTC

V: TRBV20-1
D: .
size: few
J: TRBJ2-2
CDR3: CSARASNTGELFF
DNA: TGCAGTGCTAGGGCGTCGAACACCGGGGAGCTGTTTTTT

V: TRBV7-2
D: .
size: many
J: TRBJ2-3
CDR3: CASSLALQGDTQYF
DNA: TGTGCCAGCAGCTTAGCTCTACAGGGAGATACGCAGTATTTT

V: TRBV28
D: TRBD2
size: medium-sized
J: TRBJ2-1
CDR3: CASSLPRAGESSYNEQFF
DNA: TGTGCCAGCAGTCTCCCTCGGGCGGGAGAATCCTCCTACAATGAGCAGTTCTTC

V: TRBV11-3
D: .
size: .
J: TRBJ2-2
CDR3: CASRVGRTGELFF
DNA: TGTGCCAGCCGGGTTGGGCGGACCGGGGAGCTGTTTTTT

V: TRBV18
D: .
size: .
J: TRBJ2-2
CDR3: CASSPLSSQGWELFF
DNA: TGTGCCAGCTCACCACTCAGCTCTCAGGGGTGGGAGCTGTTTTTT

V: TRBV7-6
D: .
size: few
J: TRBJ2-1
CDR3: CASSLATSSEQFF
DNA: TGTGCCAGCAGCTTAGCGACCTCGAGTGAGCAGTTCTTC